This T cell receptor beta chain appears in the sequencing data of a study of blood T cell repertoires in COVID-19. Across the study: T cells, B-cell-depleted T cells, or PBMCs supplied cDNA or gDNA.

Patients from Seattle were sampled longitudinally, starting during active infection. Per the authors' pipeline: Reference gene primer amplification in the assay estimated nucleated cell counts. Profiled with immunoSEQ multiplex PCR; TCRdb holds only in-frame clones, not every one. V, J and clone size are those of that table, while D and trimming were read from the DNA. Of under 300,000 clones in the sample, about nine tenths are singletons; the top ten hold around 0.86%. Of note for this clone: No conserved phenylalanine or tryptophan is present at the end of the CDR3, so a read error is the likely explanation. It is unclear where the CDR3 begins or ends on the DNA, so no DNA is shown, and the CDR3 is as TCRdb lists it.

Germline-derived CDR1 and CDR2 are MNHEY and SMNVEV (reference sequence). The CDR3 contains 11 residues when both ends are counted. This chain uses TRBV27 with TRBJ2-3; TRBD2 is taken as the D call from the table, unchecked against the DNA. This receptor was taken from a man aged 25-45 years with COVID-19, enrolled during active disease. Sequencing input: peripheral blood. This CDR3 is CASSLVRKRVL.